The 6 T cell receptor beta chains below were found in one sample sequenced in a study of cytomegalovirus exposure and HLA in healthy donors. This PCR relied on a set of 60 Vbeta primers and 13 Jbeta primers. Method: immunoSEQ multiplex PCR; TCRdb's copy keeps in-frame clones and lacks some. The sample has 150,000 or so clones; 60% to 80% are singletons. The specimen sequenced was PBMCs. These receptor sequences come from a male donor in good health and CMV-seronegative.

This chain uses TRBV2 with TRBJ1-2; the match to TRBD1 covers 8 bases. The CDR3 is made up of 15 amino acids. The germline V gene has CDR1 SNHLY and CDR2 FYNNEI. Trimming at V came to 8 bases and at J to 0 bases, leaving 8 bases not matched to a gene. CDR3 DNA: TGTGCCAGCGGACCGACAGGGGTGACTAACTATGGCTACACCTTC. Its translation is CASGPTGVTNYGYTF.

The chain employs TRBV5-6 and TRBJ2-5, with 10 nucleotides matching TRBD2. V lost 4 bases and J lost 1; bases outside the gene matches: 10. CDR1 is SGHDT, CDR2 YYEEEE, per germline. The CDR3 loop spans 17 amino acids. The CDR3 protein is CASSTLAGASLQETQYF. The DNA for the CDR3 is TGTGCCAGCAGCACGCTAGCGGGAGCCAGCCTCCAAGAGACCCAGTACTTC. Combining the CDR3 with reference TRBV5-6 and TRBJ2-5 gives the whole variable domain DAGVTQSPTHLIKTRGQQVTLRCSPKSGHDTVSWYQQALGQGPQFIFQYYEEEERQRGNFPDRFSGHQFPNYSSELNVNALLLGDSALYLCASSTLAGASLQETQYFGPGTRLLVL.

The genes are TRBV15 and TRBJ1-2; D call uncertain. V lost 2 bases and J lost 8, with 12 bases in between. The V gene's germline CDR1 is LNHNV and CDR2 YYDKDF (reference sequence). The CDR3 spans 13 residues. For the CDR3, the DNA is TGTGCCACCAGCAGACCCGAGGGTCTAGGCTACACCTTC. Translated: CATSRPEGLGYTF.

The chain links TRBV30 to TRBJ2-5; TRBD1 matches 7 bases. The germline CDR1 and CDR2 sequences are GTSNPN and SVGIG (reference sequence). The V gene end was trimmed by 8 bases and the J gene end by 6 bases; junction bases not matched to a gene: 9. CDR3 length: 12 residues. The CDR3 reads CAPSDRVQTQYF. The CDR3 nucleotides are TGTGCCCCGTCCGACAGGGTTCAGACCCAGTACTTC.

This chain uses TRBV7-8 with TRBJ2-1; TRBD2 matches at 14 bases. The J segment lost 6 bases and the V segment lost 6 bases, leaving 7 bases of the junction unmatched. The CDR3 is 16 residues long. CDR1 is SGHVS, CDR2 FQNEAQ, per germline. Written as DNA, the CDR3 is TGTGCCAGCAGAACTACGGGACTAGCGGGAGTCAATGAGCAGTTCTTC. This translates into CASRTTGLAGVNEQFF.

With respect to this clone: Sequence at one end of the junction differs from germline and may be a read error. The chain employs TRBV7-9 and TRBJ2-7, with TRBD1 matching over 8 bases. Germline assignment: CDR1 SEHNR and CDR2 FQNEAQ (reference sequence). The length of the CDR3 is 15 residues. The CDR3 protein is CSSSVQGQGFYEQYF. CDR3 DNA: TGTTCCAGCAGCGTTCAAGGACAGGGATTCTACGAGCAGTACTTC.